The 17 T cell receptor beta chains in this list originate from one sample, sequenced in a study of cytomegalovirus exposure and HLA in healthy donors. The PCR ran on 60 Vbeta and 13 Jbeta primers. Libraries were prepared by immunoSEQ multiplex PCR; TCRdb keeps only in-frame clonotypes and omits some of them. Its clone listing holds about 160,000 clones. Sequencing was performed on PBMCs. These receptors came from a woman between 55 and 75 years old in good health and CMV-seronegative.

V is TRBV4-3 and J is TRBJ1-4; 7 bases align to TRBD1. This CDR3 has 15 amino acids. Germline V gene lookup returns CDR1 LGHNA and CDR2 YSLEER. Unmatched junction bases numbered 2, after V lost 4 bases and J lost 0 bases. The CDR3 here is CASSLGTATNEKLFF. The CDR3 DNA follows: TGCGCCAGCAGCCTCGGGACAGCAACTAATGAAAAACTGTTTTTT.

The gene calls are TRBV6-5 and TRBJ1-5, with 7 bases matching TRBD1. Trimming at V came to 4 bases and at J to 2 bases, leaving 5 bases not matched to a gene. Germline V gene lookup returns CDR1 MNHEY and CDR2 SVGAGI. The length of the CDR3 is 15 residues. The CDR3 nucleotides are TGTGCCAGCAGTTCCAGGGGGGCTGGCAATCAGCCCCAGCATTTT. This encodes CASSSRGAGNQPQHF.

The chain has TRBV6-1 and TRBJ1-5, with D unresolved. Germline CDR1 and CDR2: MNHNS and SASEGT. This CDR3 is built from 12 residues. Trimming took 9 bases from V and 0 from J, leaving 6 bases between them. The CDR3 sequence is CASRNSNQPQHF. The CDR3 nucleotides read TGTGCCAGTCGTAATAGCAATCAGCCCCAGCATTTT.

The gene calls are TRBV30 and TRBJ1-2; D is unresolved. The CDR3 is 15 residues long. V was clipped by 1 base and J by 1 base, with 13 bases between them. The germline V gene encodes CDR1 GTSNPN and CDR2 SVGIG (reference sequence). The CDR3 DNA sequence: TGTGCCTGGAGTGGAGGTCCCGGTGATAACTATGGCTACACCTTC. This sequence encodes CAWSGGPGDNYGYTF.

This rearrangement joins TRBV2 to TRBJ1-1, with D possibly matching TRBD1 (6 bases). The V and J ends lost 10 bases and 4 bases respectively, with 16 bases between them. This CDR3 comprises 13 residues. From germline, CDR1 is SNHLY and CDR2 FYNNEI. CDR3 protein: CATEPTGITEAFF. The CDR3 coding sequence is TGTGCCACCGAGCCGACAGGTATCACTGAAGCTTTCTTT.

The chain uses TRBV9 and TRBJ1-1; 12 bases line up with TRBD1. V was clipped by 3 bases and J by 6 bases; unmatched bases: 9. The germline gives CDR1 SGDLS, CDR2 YYNGEE. The CDR3 covers 16 residues. CDR3 in amino acids: CASSEGQGARVSEAFF. CDR3 nucleotide sequence: TGTGCCAGCAGCGAGGGACAGGGGGCGAGAGTTTCTGAAGCTTTCTTT.

This rearrangement joins TRBV6-5 to TRBJ2-7, with D perhaps TRBD1 (6 bases). The germline V gene encodes CDR1 MNHEY and CDR2 SVGAGI. Trimming stripped 0 bases from V and 3 bases from J, with 6 bases between. This CDR3 has 13 residues. The CDR3 region has the DNA TGTGCCAGCAGTTACTCGACAGGCTACGAGCAGTACTTC. Encoded protein: CASSYSTGYEQYF.

The chain recombines TRBV4-3 with TRBJ2-1, with TRBD1 matching over 7 bases. Per the germline V gene, CDR1 is LGHNA and CDR2 is YSLEER. The CDR3 contains 14 residues. The V gene end was trimmed by 4 bases and the J gene end by 5 bases; junction bases not matched to a gene: 5. The chain's CDR3 is CASSPWDRNNEQFF. As DNA, the CDR3 is TGCGCCAGCAGCCCATGGGACAGAAACAATGAGCAGTTCTTC.

This rearrangement joins TRBV7-8 to TRBJ1-1, with D possibly being TRBD1 (5 bases). The CDR3 consists of 14 residues. Per the germline V gene, CDR1 is SGHVS and CDR2 is FQNEAQ. The V gene lost 5 bases and the J gene lost 1 base, with 11 bases spanning the gap. The CDR3 region is CASSPGGRNTEAFF. CDR3 nucleotides: TGTGCCAGCAGCCCGGGGGGACGGAACACTGAAGCTTTCTTT.

The V call is TRBV2, the J call TRBJ1-2; D remains ambiguous. CDR1 is SNHLY and CDR2 is FYNNEI in the germline V gene. This CDR3 contains 12 residues. Trimming removed 6 bases at V and 0 bases at J, with 5 bases between. The CDR3 reads CASRAANYGYTF. CDR3 coding DNA: TGTGCCAGCAGGGCAGCTAACTATGGCTACACCTTC. The variable domain in full, with the rest retrieved from reference TRBV2 and TRBJ1-2, is EPEVTQTPSHQVTQMGQEVILRCVPISNHLYFYWYRQILGQKVEFLVSFYNNEISEKSEIFDDQFSVERPDGSNFTLKIRSTKLEDSAMYFCASRAANYGYTFGSGTRLTVV.

The V call is TRBV6-5, the J call TRBJ2-5; D not resolved. Germline CDR1 reads MNHEY; CDR2 reads SVGAGI. The CDR3 runs to 12 residues. V was pared by 8 bases and J by 5 bases, with 12 bases between. The CDR3 here is CASQEFGETQYF. DNA of the CDR3: TGTGCCAGCCAGGAATTTGGGGAGACCCAGTACTTC.

Worth noting for this clone: An end of the junction differs from the germline gene, which may be a read error. As DNA, the CDR3 is TGTGCCGGCAGCCGCGGGAAACCCTACGAGCAGTACTTC. It encodes CAGSRGKPYEQYF. V usage is TRBV6-5 and J usage is TRBJ2-7; maybe TRBD2 (6 bases). Germline V lookup: CDR1 MNHEY, CDR2 SVGAGI. CDR3 length: 13 residues.

About this clone itself: Other DNA sequences in the same sample also yield this CDR3. The chain is built from TRBV15 and TRBJ2-2; D is uncertain. The CDR3 runs 14 residues. V lost 0 bases and J lost 4, with 6 bases in between. Germline V gives CDR1 LNHNV, CDR2 YYDKDF (reference sequence). CDR3 amino acids: CATSRDPGTGELFF. DNA of the CDR3: TGTGCCACCAGCAGAGATCCAGGCACCGGGGAGCTGTTTTTT. Looking up the rest from reference TRBV15 and TRBJ2-2 gives the full variable domain: DAMVIQNPRYQVTQFGKPVTLSCSQTLNHNVMYWYQQKSSQAPKLLFHYYDKDFNNEADTPDNFQSRRPNTSFCFLDIRSPGLGDTAMYLCATSRDPGTGELFFGEGSRLTVL.

This rearrangement joins TRBV2 to TRBJ1-3; D is undetermined. This CDR3 region has 16 residues. Trimming cost V 6 bases and J 0 bases, with 15 bases left between them. Germline CDR1 and CDR2: SNHLY and FYNNEI. CDR3 coding DNA: TGTGCCAGCAGGCAGACTTTTTCTTACTCTGGAAACACCATATATTTT. It encodes CASRQTFSYSGNTIYF.

The chain is built from TRBV7-2 and TRBJ2-5; perhaps TRBD2 as D (5 bases). The end of the DNA fits TRBJ2-7 better, so the J call may be wrong. Germline V gene data show CDR1 as SGHTA and CDR2 as FQGNSA. This CDR3 contains 15 residues. The CDR3 DNA reads as TGTGCCAGCAGCTGGGGTGGGAGCCGCGCCCTCGAGCAGTACTTC. As protein: CASSWGGSRALEQYF.

This sequence joins TRBV2 and TRBJ1-3; D is uncertain. The germline CDR1 and CDR2 sequences are SNHLY and FYNNEI. V lost 5 bases and J 3 bases, leaving 14 bases between the germline ends. The length of the CDR3 is 15 residues. The CDR3 loop is CASSQFPGDGNTIYF. CDR3 coding DNA: TGTGCCAGCAGTCAATTCCCGGGAGATGGAAACACCATATATTTT.

The chain joins TRBV18 to TRBJ1-2, with a weak D call TRBD1 (5 bases). Germline V lookup: CDR1 KGHSH, CDR2 LQKENI. The CDR3 spans 13 residues. Trimming removed 2 bases from V and 6 bases from J, with 10 bases in between. CDR3 sequence reads: CASSPGAKDGYTF. The CDR3 region has the DNA TGTGCCAGCTCACCAGGGGCCAAGGATGGCTACACCTTC.